The present TCR beta chain was sequenced within a study of cytomegalovirus exposure and HLA in healthy donors. Overall study findings and caveats: That first-cohort TCR clusters tended to co-occur in the 90 to 150 validation repertoires was found in a later analysis. Both high specificity and high sensitivity reportedly marked the classifier's diagnosis of cytomegalovirus status.

The CDR3 totals 16 residues. Germline V CDR1 and CDR2: SNHLY, FYNNEI. Trimming left V 4 bases short and J 0 bases short, with 16 bases between. Separate from the roughly 610-subject first cohort, the roughly 120-subject validation cohort was the one that the donors belonged to. Profiling relied on immunoSEQ multiplex PCR, and the TCRdb table lists in-frame clones only, not all of them. The sample carries around 150,000 clones, approximately 84% recorded once. Note on this clone: The antigen is undetermined.

The clonotype originates from a man aged 25-40 years in good health and CMV-seropositive. The rearrangement joins TRBV2 to TRBJ2-7; D is possibly TRBD1 (6 bases). Material: PBMCs. This CDR3 is CASSGTEIKTSYEQYF. In nucleotides, the CDR3 is TGTGCCAGCAGTGGGACAGAAATAAAAACCTCCTACGAGCAGTACTTC.